These 12 T cell receptor beta chains were all obtained from the same sample, sequenced in a study of human T cells and chemical hapten exposure. From the RACE reads, TCRdb called clonotypes with MiXCR, one entry per CDR3 protein. The data show about 350,000 distinct CDR3 sequences, more than 5% seen once. As to time point: patch test 2, 6 weeks after DPC sensitization. The treatment: therapeutic diphenylcyclopropenone sensitization with weekly scalp DPC. Sample: whole blood, taken in connection with sensitization to the hapten diphenylcyclopropenone (DPC). The receptors come from a woman aged 18-29 years with alopecia areata. Some clones in this sample may be carry-over from other donors' samples.

The J gene is TRBJ1-5, the V gene TRBV18, with a weak D call TRBD1 (6 bases). Trimming cost V 0 bases and J 2 bases, with 14 bases left between them. The CDR3 loop spans 17 amino acids. CDR1 and CDR2 (germline): KGHSH, LQKENI. The chain's CDR3 is CASSPPGRGDGNQPQHF. The CDR3 bases are TGTGCCAGCTCACCACCGGGCAGGGGTGATGGCAATCAGCCCCAGCATTTT. The full variable domain, its missing parts supplied by reference TRBV18 and TRBJ1-5, is NAGVMQNPRHLVRRRGQEARLRCSPMKGHSHVYWYRQLPEEGLKFMVYLQKENIIDESGMPKERFSAEFPKEGPSILRIQQVVRGDSAAYFCASSPPGRGDGNQPQHFGDGTRLSIL.

The rearrangement links TRBV4-3 to TRBJ2-3, with 11 bases that match TRBD2. The CDR3 is 19 amino acids. CDR1 is LGHNA and CDR2 is YSLEER in the germline V gene. V dropped 4 bases and J dropped 0; count of bases not matched to a gene: 12. The CDR3 sequence: CASSRKTSGGGPSTDTQYF. CDR3 sequence (DNA): TGCGCCAGCAGCCGCAAAACTAGCGGGGGAGGCCCCAGCACAGATACGCAGTATTTT.

There are many counts of this clonotype. The gene calls are TRBV5-4 and TRBJ1-2; 12 nucleotides agree with TRBD1. This CDR3 is 15 amino acids long. V lost 4 bases to trimming and J lost 6 bases; unmatched junction nucleotides: 7. CDR1 is SGHNT and CDR2 is YYREEE in the germline V gene (reference sequence). The CDR3 is CASSPRDRGRDGYTF. In nucleotides, the CDR3 is TGTGCCAGCAGCCCCCGGGACAGGGGGCGAGATGGCTACACCTTC.

The J gene is TRBJ2-1, the V gene TRBV6-2 or TRBV6-3; 7 bases align to TRBD2. CDR1 MNHEY and CDR2 SVGEGT come from the germline V gene. With 6 bases clipped from V and 10 bases from J, the junction kept 9 bases outside the gene matches. This CDR3 has 13 residues. The CDR3 DNA reads TGTGCCAGCAGGCAGGGAGGGGTTCCGGAGCAGTTCTTC. This codes for CASRQGGVPEQFF.

In its sample, this clonotype was seen many times. The chain has TRBV5-1 and TRBJ1-1, with 9 bases that match TRBD1. This CDR3 has 18 amino acids. The germline CDR1 and CDR2 sequences are SGHRS and YFSETQ. Trimming took 4 bases from V and 0 from J; bases not matched to a gene: 13. Here the CDR3 reads CASSRAGTGFLMNTEAFF. For the CDR3, the DNA is TGCGCCAGCAGCCGAGCCGGGACAGGGTTCCTCATGAACACTGAAGCTTTCTTT.

This clonotype was found a few times. V is TRBV12-2 and J is TRBJ2-7. TRBV12-2 is an annotated pseudogene. This CDR3 comprises 19 residues. The CDR3 loop is CASRLVGSVSIIGTYEQYF. The CDR3 DNA sequence: TGTGCAAGTCGCTTAGTGGGCAGCGTTTCTATCATTGGAACCTACGAGCAGTACTTC.

This clonotype has more than one count but fewer than ten. CDR3 nucleotide sequence: TGTGCCAGCAGCCAAAGACTAGCGGGCACAGATACGCAGTATTTT. It encodes CASSQRLAGTDTQYF. The chain has TRBV3-1 and TRBJ2-3; TRBD2 matches at 9 bases. Germline-derived CDR1 and CDR2 are LGHDT and YNNKEL (reference sequence). Losses at the gene ends were 2 bases for V and 1 base for J; bases not matched to a gene: 1. The CDR3 is 15 residues long.

J is TRBJ1-2 and V is TRBV10-3, with D tentatively TRBD1 (6 bases). CDR1 and CDR2 from the germline V gene are ENHRY and SYGVKD. The CDR3 spans 13 residues. Deletions cut 3 bases from V and 6 bases from J, with 11 bases between. DNA of the CDR3: TGTGCCATCAGTGAAAAACAGGGACATGGCTACACCTTC. Protein sequence: CAISEKQGHGYTF.

Comment on this clonotype: A much larger clone sits a single nucleotide away, making a read error possible. The J gene is TRBJ1-1, the V gene TRBV7-9, with 7 nucleotides matching TRBD1. Trimming cost V 11 bases and J 4 bases; bases outside gene matches: 16. The CDR3 totals 15 residues. Germline CDR1 and CDR2: SEHNR and FQNEAQ (reference sequence). For the CDR3, the DNA is TGTGCCTGCACCCCGTCGAGGGGGCAAGCCACTGAAGCTTTCTTT. This sequence encodes CACTPSRGQATEAFF.

The CDR3 loop is CASSLGKGVNEQFF. In DNA, the CDR3 is TGTGCCAGCAGCCTCGGAAAGGGGGTCAATGAGCAGTTCTTC. The V call is TRBV12-3 or TRBV12-4, the J call TRBJ2-1; perhaps TRBD1 as D (6 bases). Trimming took 6 bases from V and 6 from J, leaving 15 bases between them. The CDR3 is 14 residues long.

This clonotype was counted only a few times. The rearrangement links TRBV9 to TRBJ1-1; D perhaps matches TRBD1 (6 bases). The CDR3 has 14 amino acids. V was shortened by 2 bases and J by 0 bases, with 8 bases between the two germline ends. The germline V gene has CDR1 SGDLS and CDR2 YYNGEE. CDR3 bases: TGTGCCAGCAGCGTGGACAGCATGAACACTGAAGCTTTCTTT. It is translated as CASSVDSMNTEAFF. Based on the CDR3 plus reference TRBV9 and TRBJ1-1, the full variable domain is DSGVTQTPKHLITATGQRVTLRCSPRSGDLSVYWYQQSLDQGLQFLIQYYNGEERAKGNILERFSAQQFPDLHSELNLSSLELGDSALYFCASSVDSMNTEAFFGQGTRLTVV.

The V gene is TRBV25-1, the J gene TRBJ1-6, with 12 bases that match TRBD1. J lost 5 bases, V lost 1 base, and 6 bases had no gene match. Germline V gene sequence: CDR1 MGHDK, CDR2 SYGVNS. The CDR3 runs 18 residues. CDR3 DNA: TGTGCCAGCAGTGAATCGGGACAGGGGGCTTGGGATAATTCACCCCTCCACTTT. Residues: CASSESGQGAWDNSPLHF.